The following is a TCR beta chain sequence with its context. The specificity of this receptor is unknown. Within one base of it there is no much larger clone, and no base qualities were kept. The immunoSEQ Assay, a bias-controlled multiplex PCR, was used to amplify TCRbeta CDR3 regions from genomic DNA. The paper's processing steps were these. The number of nucleated cells in each sample was estimated by amplification of reference gene primers within the assay. To quantify the absolute abundance of each unique TCRbeta CDR3 rearrangement, sequence reads were collapsed and filtered. For each sample, productive Simpson clonality was calculated as the square root of Simpson's diversity index across productive rearrangements. TCRdb obtained this table from immuneACCESS and retained in-frame rearrangements with V and J assigned. These tables miss some clones; where compared with another copy, unresolved V genes account for less than half of the shortfall, and the remainder is unexplained. That table gives V, J and clone size, and the DNA gave D and trimming. The sample table holds about 160,000 clones, of which about 80% were seen once. The top ten constitute about an eighth of the sample.

Another Seattle source contributed samples from volunteer blood donors who had recovered from COVID-19. Each collaborating institution followed its own protocols to collect whole blood in K2EDTA tubes. For TCRbeta analysis, collaborators shipped samples as frozen whole blood, isolated PBMCs, or DNA extracted from either of those sample types. The entry originates in a study of blood T cell repertoires in COVID-19 (dated by TCRdb to the early 2020s). In terms of the full investigation: The collaborator samples originated in the United States, Italy and Spain and spanned the acute and convalescent phases of COVID-19. The repertoires were made available in a free public database intended to serve as a resource for research on the immune response to SARS-CoV-2. A de-identified subject ID, COVID-19 status, age in years and sex were almost always included in the sample metadata. Where available, HLA class I and class II types were obtained from metadata supplied by the sample provider rather than from assay-based typing. Samples were obtained from the ongoing ImmuneRACE study (first 160 participants) and from 1,254 subjects provided by 6 global collaborators. The dataset comprised deeply sampled blood TCRbeta repertoires from subjects exposed to, actively infected with, or recovered from COVID-19. The material from the prospective study consisted of cDNA or gDNA derived from T cells, B-cell-depleted T cells, or PBMCs.

Broad study findings and their caveats: How much clinical and demographic metadata was included differed by source and by participant, and the metadata was provided uncurated.

Sequencing was performed on peripheral blood. The TCR comes from a man aged 65 to 85 who had recovered from COVID-19.

The nucleotide sequence is TGCGCCAGCAGCGGGAGAGCCAGGGGTGGTAATTCACCCCTCCACTTT. This encodes CASSGRARGGNSPLHF. The sequence joins TRBV5-1 to TRBJ1-6; the best D guess is TRBD1, with 6 bases matching. In the germline V gene, CDR1 corresponds to SGHRS and CDR2 to YFSETQ. The cysteine opens and the phenylalanine closes a CDR3 of 16 amino acids. The kept DNA is CDR3 alone, 48 bases in frame from the first base. V was cut back by 4 bases and J by 6 bases, leaving a gap of 17 bases between them.